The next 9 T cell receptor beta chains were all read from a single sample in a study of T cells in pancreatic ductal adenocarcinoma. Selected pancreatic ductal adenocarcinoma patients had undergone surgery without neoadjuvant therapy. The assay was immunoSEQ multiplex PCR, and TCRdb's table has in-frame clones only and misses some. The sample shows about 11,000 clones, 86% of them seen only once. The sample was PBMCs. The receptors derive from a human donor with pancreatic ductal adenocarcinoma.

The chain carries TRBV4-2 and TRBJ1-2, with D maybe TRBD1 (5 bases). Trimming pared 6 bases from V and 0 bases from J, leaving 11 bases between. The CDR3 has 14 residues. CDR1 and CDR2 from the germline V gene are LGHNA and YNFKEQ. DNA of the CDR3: TGTGCCAGCAGTTATCAGGGAGCTAACTATGGCTACACCTTC. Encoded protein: CASSYQGANYGYTF.

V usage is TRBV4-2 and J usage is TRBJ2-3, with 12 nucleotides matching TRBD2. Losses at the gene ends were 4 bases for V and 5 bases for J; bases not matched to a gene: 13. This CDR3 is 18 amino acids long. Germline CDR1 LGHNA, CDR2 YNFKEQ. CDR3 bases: TGTGCCAGCAGCCGGGAGCTAGCGGGGGGGCGTGGTCTAGATACGCAGTATTTT. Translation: CASSRELAGGRGLDTQYF.

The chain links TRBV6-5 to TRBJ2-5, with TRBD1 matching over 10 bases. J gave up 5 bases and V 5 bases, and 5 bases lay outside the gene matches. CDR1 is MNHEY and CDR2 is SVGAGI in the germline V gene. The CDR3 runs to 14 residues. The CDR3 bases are TGTGCCAGCAGTACGACAGGGGGCGGGGAGACCCAGTACTTC. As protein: CASSTTGGGETQYF.

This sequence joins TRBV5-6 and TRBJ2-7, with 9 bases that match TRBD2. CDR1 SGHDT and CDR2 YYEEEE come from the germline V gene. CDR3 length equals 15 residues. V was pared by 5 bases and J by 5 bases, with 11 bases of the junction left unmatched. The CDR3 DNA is TGTGCCAGCAGTAACTGGGGGCTAGCGGGGAACGAGCAGTACTTC. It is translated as CASSNWGLAGNEQYF.

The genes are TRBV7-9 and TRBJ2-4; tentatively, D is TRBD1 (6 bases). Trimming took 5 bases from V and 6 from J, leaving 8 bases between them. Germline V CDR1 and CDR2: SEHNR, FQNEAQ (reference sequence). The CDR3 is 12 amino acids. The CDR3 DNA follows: TGTGCCAGCAGCCCACAGGGAAACATTCAGTACTTC. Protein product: CASSPQGNIQYF.

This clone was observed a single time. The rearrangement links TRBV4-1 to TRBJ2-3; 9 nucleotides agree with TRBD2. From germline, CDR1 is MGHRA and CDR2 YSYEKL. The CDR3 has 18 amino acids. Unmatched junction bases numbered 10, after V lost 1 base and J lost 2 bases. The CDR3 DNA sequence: TGCGCCAGCAGCCAAGGGTGGTCGAGCGGGGGGTTCACAGATACGCAGTATTTT. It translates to CASSQGWSSGGFTDTQYF.

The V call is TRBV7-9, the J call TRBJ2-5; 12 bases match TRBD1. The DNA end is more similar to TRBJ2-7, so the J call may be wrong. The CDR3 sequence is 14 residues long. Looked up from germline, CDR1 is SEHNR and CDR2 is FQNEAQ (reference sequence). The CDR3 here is CASRGQGAVGEQYF. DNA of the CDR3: TGTGCCAGCAGGGGACAGGGGGCTGTCGGCGAGCAGTACTTC.

The CDR3 loop reads CASSISLSSGEQETQYF. CDR3 nucleotides: TGTGCCAGTAGTATTTCGTTGTCCAGCGGGGAACAAGAGACCCAGTACTTC. The V gene is TRBV19, the J gene TRBJ2-5; TRBD2 matches 7 bases. Germline lookup yields CDR1 LNHDA and CDR2 SQIVND (reference sequence). The V and J ends lost 3 bases and 2 bases, in that order; junction bases with no gene match: 12. The CDR3 totals 17 residues.

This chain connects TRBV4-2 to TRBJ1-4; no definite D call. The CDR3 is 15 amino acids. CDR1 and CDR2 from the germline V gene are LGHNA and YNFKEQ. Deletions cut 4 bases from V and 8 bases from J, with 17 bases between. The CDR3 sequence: CASSPQVAGQEKLFF. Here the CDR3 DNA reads TGTGCCAGCAGCCCGCAGGTGGCAGGCCAGGAAAAACTGTTTTTT.